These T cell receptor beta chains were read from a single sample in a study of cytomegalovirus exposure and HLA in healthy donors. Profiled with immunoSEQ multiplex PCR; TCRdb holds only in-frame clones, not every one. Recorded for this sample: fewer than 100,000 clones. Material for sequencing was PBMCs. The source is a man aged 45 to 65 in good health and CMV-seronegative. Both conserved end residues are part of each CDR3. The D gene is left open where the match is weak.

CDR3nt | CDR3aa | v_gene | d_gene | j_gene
TGTGCCAGCAGCTCTCTAGCGGAGTCCTACGAGCAGTACTTC | CASSSLAESYEQYF | TRBV6-5 | TRBD2 | TRBJ2-7
TGTGCCAGCAGTCAACAGGATAGCTCCTACAATGAGCAGTTCTTC | CASSQQDSSYNEQFF | TRBV7-3 | NA | TRBJ2-1
TGTGCCAGCTCACTTTCTGGCGGCAGGGCTGGAAACACCATATATTTT | CASSLSGGRAGNTIYF | TRBV18 | NA | TRBJ1-3
TGTGCCAGCAGTTACTCGAGGTTGACAGATACGCAGTATTTT | CASSYSRLTDTQYF | TRBV6-5 | NA | TRBJ2-3
TGCGCCAGCAGGTTAGCGGGGGGGCCCGAGCAGTACTTC | CASRLAGGPEQYF | TRBV10-2 | TRBD2 | TRBJ2-7
TGTGCCAGCAGCGGGCAGACAGTAAACTACGAGCAGTACTTC | CASSGQTVNYEQYF | TRBV7-2 | NA | TRBJ2-7
TGTGCCAGCAGCTTGGCGGGGGGCTCTGGAAACACCATATATTTT | CASSLAGGSGNTIYF | TRBV5-6 | NA | TRBJ1-3
TGTGCCAGCAGCGAAGCCGGGACAGGGGGCGCCGGGGAGCTGTTTTTT | CASSEAGTGGAGELFF | TRBV7-3 | TRBD1 | TRBJ2-2
TGTGCCAGCAGGACAGGGATTGGGTATGGCTACACCTTC | CASRTGIGYGYTF | TRBV6-5 | TRBD1 | TRBJ1-2
TGTGCCAGCAGCCGACAGCCAGGAGGGGAGACCCAGTACTTC | CASSRQPGGETQYF | TRBV7-3 | NA | TRBJ2-5
TGTGCCAGCAGCGACCAGGGTTTTAGCTACACCTTC | CASSDQGFSYTF | TRBV5-4 | NA | TRBJ1-2
TGTGCCAGCAGCCCCCGAGGGGGATCTTCACGGTACGAGCAGTACTTC | CASSPRGGSSRYEQYF | TRBV9 | NA | TRBJ2-7
TGTGCCAGCAGCCTCGGGACACGATACGGGGAGCTGTTTTTT | CASSLGTRYGELFF | TRBV5-6 | NA | TRBJ2-2
TGTGCCAGCAGCCCCAGGGAGACCCAGTACTTC | CASSPRETQYF | TRBV5-5 | NA | TRBJ2-5
TGTGCCAGCAGGGACAGGGGTGAGACCCAGTACTTC | CASRDRGETQYF | TRBV6-5 | TRBD1 | TRBJ2-5
TGTGCCAGCAGCTTAGTAGGACTAGTCTACAATGAGCAGTTCTTC | CASSLVGLVYNEQFF | TRBV7-2 | TRBD2 | TRBJ2-1
TGTGCCAGTAGTCCCCGGGTTACTGAAGCTTTCTTT | CASSPRVTEAFF | TRBV19 | NA | TRBJ1-1
TGTGCCAGCAGTTACTCGACAGCCCCAGGCCAGCCCCAGCATTTT | CASSYSTAPGQPQHF | TRBV6-5 | NA | TRBJ1-5
TGTGCCAGCAGTGAAACCGGGCCCCAGCATTTT | CASSETGPQHF | TRBV2 | NA | TRBJ1-5
TGTGCCAGCAGCTTAGGGGCCACGAACACTGAAGCTTTCTTT | CASSLGATNTEAFF | TRBV7-3 | NA | TRBJ1-1
TGTGCCAGCAGGGGACTAGCGGGGGGGCTTGATACGCAGTATTTT | CASRGLAGGLDTQYF | TRBV2 | TRBD2 | TRBJ2-3
TGTGCCAGCAGTCCTCCGGGCTCTGGAAACACCATATATTTT | CASSPPGSGNTIYF | TRBV27 | NA | TRBJ1-3
TGTGCCAGCTCACGAGGAGCGGGGGGACGGTTTGGCACAGATACGCAGTATTTT | CASSRGAGGRFGTDTQYF | TRBV18 | TRBD2 | TRBJ2-3
TGTGCCAGCAGTTTTGGTCCAGTGAACACTGAAGCTTTCTTT | CASSFGPVNTEAFF | TRBV28 | NA | TRBJ1-1
TGTGCCACCAGCAGAGATCCCACAGGGACCTACGAGCAGTACTTC | CATSRDPTGTYEQYF | TRBV15 | NA | TRBJ2-7